The 23 T cell receptor beta chains given below trace back to one sample, sequenced in a study of technical replicates of blood from several donors. Assay used: immunoSEQ multiplex PCR; TCRdb lists only in-frame clones, some missing. The sample includes more than 95,000 clones, approximately 95% seen only once; the top ten take more than 0.2%. The specimen was T cells isolated from PBMCs. These receptors were collected from a human donor in good health.

The J gene is TRBJ2-4, the V gene TRBV2; perhaps TRBD1 as D (6 bases). From germline, CDR1 is SNHLY and CDR2 FYNNEI. The V end lost 4 bases, the J end lost 5 bases, and 12 bases lay between the germline ends. The CDR3 is 14 amino acids. The CDR3 loop reads CASSARAGENIQYF. For the CDR3, the DNA is TGTGCCAGCAGTGCAAGGGCAGGGGAAAACATTCAGTACTTC. Full variable domain (remainder filled in from reference TRBV2 and TRBJ2-4): EPEVTQTPSHQVTQMGQEVILRCVPISNHLYFYWYRQILGQKVEFLVSFYNNEISEKSEIFDDQFSVERPDGSNFTLKIRSTKLEDSAMYFCASSARAGENIQYFGAGTRLSVL.

Here the CDR3 reads CASSPGTGSAETQYF. The CDR3 nucleotides read TGCGCCAGCAGCCCCGGGACAGGGAGTGCAGAGACCCAGTACTTC. The chain recombines TRBV5-1 with TRBJ2-5, with 9 bases fitting TRBD1. The V gene's germline CDR1 is SGHRS and CDR2 YFSETQ. This CDR3 comprises 15 residues. J lost 4 bases, V lost 4 bases, and 8 bases had no gene match.

The rearrangement uses TRBV27 and TRBJ2-7, with 7 positions matching TRBD1. From germline, CDR1 is MNHEY and CDR2 SMNVEV (reference sequence). This CDR3 is built from 15 residues. The V and J ends lost 4 bases and 0 bases, in that order; junction bases with no gene match: 6. CDR3 protein: CASSYKTGLSYEQYF. In nucleotides, the CDR3 is TGTGCCAGCAGTTACAAGACAGGGCTCTCCTACGAGCAGTACTTC.

In the case of this clone: Other nucleotide sequences in the sample specify the same CDR3. The chain carries TRBV6-5 and TRBJ1-1; D gene ambiguous. This CDR3 comprises 13 residues. V was clipped by 3 bases and J by 1 base, with 6 bases between them. CDR1 and CDR2 (germline): MNHEY, SVGAGI. CDR3 loop: CASSYLGNTEAFF. The CDR3 DNA reads TGTGCCAGCAGTTATCTCGGGAACACTGAAGCTTTCTTT.

V is TRBV10-1 and J is TRBJ1-1; tentatively, D is TRBD1 (5 bases). V lost 0 bases, J lost 2 bases, and 10 bases lay in between. Germline loops: CDR1 WNHNN, CDR2 SYGVQD (reference sequence). CDR3 size: 15 residues. CDR3 sequence: CASSESGRGNTEAFF. The CDR3 DNA is TGCGCCAGCAGTGAGTCGGGGCGGGGTAACACTGAAGCTTTCTTT.

V is TRBV5-1 and J is TRBJ2-1, with a tentative D call TRBD2 (6 bases). CDR3 length equals 15 residues. With 3 bases removed from V and 4 bases from J, the gap between germline ends came to 14 bases. Germline CDR1 reads SGHRS; CDR2 reads YFSETQ. The CDR3 nucleotides read TGCGCCAGCAGCTCGTGGGACTGGGGATACAATGAGCAGTTCTTC. Its protein product is CASSSWDWGYNEQFF. Full variable domain (outside the CDR3, taken from reference TRBV5-1 and TRBJ2-1): KAGVTQTPRYLIKTRGQQVTLSCSPISGHRSVSWYQQTPGQGLQFLFEYFSETQRNKGNFPGRFSGRQFSNSRSEMNVSTLELGDSALYLCASSSWDWGYNEQFFGPGTRLTVL.

This chain uses TRBV18 with TRBJ1-6; D unresolved. The CDR3 consists of 16 residues. V gave up 3 bases and J gave up 8 bases, with 17 bases separating them. CDR1 KGHSH and CDR2 LQKENI come from the germline V gene. The CDR3: CASSPRAGLLYSPLHF. The DNA of the CDR3 is TGTGCCAGCTCACCTCGTGCGGGCCTTCTCTATTCACCCCTCCACTTT.

The V call is TRBV11-1, the J call TRBJ2-7; TRBD2 is a possible D gene (5 bases). V lost 3 bases and J lost 0, with 9 bases in between. Germline V gene sequence: CDR1 SGHAT, CDR2 FQDESV (reference sequence). The CDR3 runs to 14 residues. The CDR3 sequence is CASSFSGSSYEQYF. The CDR3 nucleotides read TGTGCCAGCAGCTTCAGCGGCAGCTCCTACGAGCAGTACTTC.

J is TRBJ1-1 and V is TRBV7-9; 7 bases map to TRBD1. CDR1 is SEHNR and CDR2 is FQNEAQ in the germline V gene (reference sequence). This CDR3 is built from 16 residues. With V trimmed by 5 bases and J by 1 base, 10 bases remained unmatched. CDR3 coding DNA: TGTGCCAGCAGCCTTAGGAGGGGGGACAGGAACACTGAAGCTTTCTTT. Its protein is CASSLRRGDRNTEAFF.

The rearrangement joins TRBV4-1 to TRBJ2-5; 10 positions match TRBD2. CDR1 is MGHRA and CDR2 is YSYEKL in the germline V gene. The V gene end was trimmed by 0 bases and the J gene end by 3 bases; junction bases not matched to a gene: 13. CDR3 length: 19 residues. DNA of the CDR3: TGCGCCAGCAGCCAAGATAGGGTGAGACTAGCGGGTGCCAAAGAGACCCAGTACTTC. It translates to CASSQDRVRLAGAKETQYF.

This chain joins TRBV7-9 and TRBJ1-4; 8 bases match TRBD1. V lost 5 bases and J lost 0; bases outside the gene matches: 5. The CDR3 extends over 16 amino acids. Germline CDR1 reads SEHNR; CDR2 reads FQNEAQ (reference sequence). CDR3 coding DNA: TGTGCCAGCAGCCGGGACAGGCCGGCAACTAATGAAAAACTGTTTTTT. It yields the protein CASSRDRPATNEKLFF.

Only one count was recorded for this clone. The chain joins TRBV2 to TRBJ2-7; maybe TRBD1 (8 bases). The germline V and J ends were trimmed by 3 bases and 5 bases, with 14 bases remaining between them. This CDR3 is 14 amino acids long. Germline V gene sequence: CDR1 SNHLY, CDR2 FYNNEI. The CDR3 DNA follows: TGTGCCAGCAGTGACAACAGGGGGGGCCACGAGCAGTACTTC. This translates into CASSDNRGGHEQYF.

CDR3 bases: TGTGCCAGCAGCTTAGTCCCGGGTTCGGAGGGACTTTCCTACGAGCAGTACTTC. Amino acids: CASSLVPGSEGLSYEQYF. The genes are TRBV7-9 and TRBJ2-7; D is possibly TRBD2 (6 bases). V was clipped by 1 base and J by 1 base, with 20 bases between them. Germline values: CDR1 SEHNR, CDR2 FQNEAQ (reference sequence). This CDR3 is built from 18 residues.

This chain links TRBV27 with TRBJ2-7, with TRBD2 matching 8 bases. The CDR3 has 14 amino acids. Germline CDR1 MNHEY, CDR2 SMNVEV (reference sequence). V trimming: 5 bases; J trimming: 6 bases; junction bases outside the gene matches: 9. CDR3 residues: CASSPPGTRGEQYF. The CDR3 DNA reads as TGTGCCAGCAGTCCCCCCGGGACTAGGGGCGAGCAGTACTTC.

V and J are TRBV9 and TRBJ2-3, with D maybe TRBD1 (5 bases). Trimming stripped 4 bases from V and 0 bases from J, with 12 bases between. The CDR3 sequence is 15 residues long. From germline, CDR1 is SGDLS and CDR2 YYNGEE. The CDR3 is CASSKTAYSTDTQYF. CDR3 nucleotide sequence: TGTGCCAGCAGCAAGACAGCCTATAGCACAGATACGCAGTATTTT.

The chain recombines TRBV7-9 with TRBJ1-4; a possible D gene is TRBD1 (6 bases). V lost 5 bases, J lost 7 bases, and 17 bases lay in between. Germline V CDR1 and CDR2: SEHNR, FQNEAQ (reference sequence). This CDR3 region has 15 residues. The CDR3 DNA sequence: TGTGCCAGCAGCGGGGGGGCAGGGGCGGGTGAAAAACTGTTTTTT. It encodes CASSGGAGAGEKLFF.

A note on this clone: Other nucleotide sequences from this sample produce the same CDR3. This chain joins TRBV5-1 and TRBJ1-2, with TRBD1 matching over 7 bases. J was trimmed by 2 bases and V by 3 bases; bases with no gene match: 4. In germline, CDR1 is SGHRS, CDR2 YFSETQ. This CDR3 has 14 residues. The DNA of the CDR3 is TGCGCCAGCAGCTCGGGGGACAGCAACTATGGCTACACCTTC. Translated, it gives CASSSGDSNYGYTF.

The V and J genes are TRBV27 and TRBJ2-3; 7 positions match TRBD2. CDR3 length: 17 residues. V trimming: 2 bases; J trimming: 2 bases; junction bases outside the gene matches: 10. Germline-derived CDR1 and CDR2 are MNHEY and SMNVEV (reference sequence). CDR3 residues: CASSLLRAGELTDTQYF. For the CDR3, the DNA is TGTGCCAGCAGTTTACTGAGGGCGGGGGAGCTCACAGATACGCAGTATTTT.

The chain couples TRBV5-1 to TRBJ1-2; D remains unclear. V was clipped by 1 base and J by 5 bases, with 15 bases between them. Germline V lookup: CDR1 SGHRS, CDR2 YFSETQ. The CDR3 is made up of 15 amino acids. The CDR3 is CASSLRTIGDYGYTF. The DNA of the CDR3 is TGCGCCAGCAGCTTGAGAACCATCGGGGATTATGGCTACACCTTC.

This chain uses TRBV20-1 with TRBJ2-5; weak D call: TRBD2 (5 bases). Trimming cost V 8 bases and J 5 bases, with 9 bases left between them. Germline V lookup: CDR1 DFQATT, CDR2 SNEGSKA (reference sequence). This CDR3 has 10 residues. The CDR3 region is CSPLVETQYF. CDR3 sequence (DNA): TGCAGTCCACTAGTCGAGACCCAGTACTTC.

The V call is TRBV30, the J call TRBJ1-5; 7 bases map to TRBD1. V trimming: 1 base; J trimming: 4 bases; junction bases outside the gene matches: 4. Germline CDR1 GTSNPN, CDR2 SVGIG (reference sequence). This CDR3 comprises 14 residues. The CDR3, as DNA: TGTGCCTGGAGTGCCCGCAGGGGGAATCAGCCCCAGCATTTT. Translation gives CAWSARRGNQPQHF.

This chain joins TRBV7-9 and TRBJ2-5; 7 nucleotides line up with TRBD1. The germline gives CDR1 SEHNR, CDR2 FQNEAQ (reference sequence). The CDR3 covers 17 residues. The V segment lost 5 bases and the J segment 1 base; nucleotides outside the gene matches: 13. CDR3 in amino acids: CASSRYPMGQRQETQYF. The CDR3 DNA is TGTGCCAGCAGCCGCTACCCTATGGGACAGCGCCAAGAGACCCAGTACTTC. Looking up the rest from reference TRBV7-9 and TRBJ2-5 gives the full variable domain: DTGVSQNPRHKITKRGQNVTFRCDPISEHNRLYWYRQTLGQGPEFLTYFQNEAQLEKSRLLSDRFSAERPKGSFSTLEIQRTEQGDSAMYLCASSRYPMGQRQETQYFGPGTRLLVL.

The rearrangement joins TRBV4-1 to TRBJ2-1, with D maybe TRBD2 (6 bases). V gave up 0 bases and J gave up 15 bases, with 15 bases separating them. Germline CDR1 and CDR2: MGHRA and YSYEKL. The CDR3 is 13 amino acids. The CDR3 loop reads CASSQDLRGSLFF. The CDR3 DNA follows: TGCGCCAGCAGCCAAGACCTCCGGGGGAGTCTGTTCTTC.